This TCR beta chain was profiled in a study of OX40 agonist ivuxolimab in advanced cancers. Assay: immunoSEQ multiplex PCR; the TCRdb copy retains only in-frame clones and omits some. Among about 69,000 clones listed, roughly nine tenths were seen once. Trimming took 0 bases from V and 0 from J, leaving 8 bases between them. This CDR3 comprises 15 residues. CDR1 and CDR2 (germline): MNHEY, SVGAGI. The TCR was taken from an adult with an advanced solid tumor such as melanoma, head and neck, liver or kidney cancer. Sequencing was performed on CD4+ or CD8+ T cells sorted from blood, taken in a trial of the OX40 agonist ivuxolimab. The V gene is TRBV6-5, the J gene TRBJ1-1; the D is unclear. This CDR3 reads CASSYSPGLNTEAFF. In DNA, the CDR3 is TGTGCCAGCAGTTACTCCCCAGGATTGAACACTGAAGCTTTCTTT.